This T cell receptor (beta chain) emerged from a study of identical twins. General study points: Out-of-frame beta chain sequences displayed weaker excess sharing between twins.

A few counts support this clonotype. Its matching antigen is unknown. The CDR3 runs 14 residues. Trimming left V 5 bases short and J 5 bases short, with 16 bases between. Per the germline V gene, CDR1 is SGHRS and CDR2 is YFSETQ. All of the donors were Caucasians in good health. A universal primer site came from template switching; cDNA carried unique molecular identifiers. TCRdb analysed the 5' RACE reads with MiXCR anew, one entry per CDR3 protein. The sample lists some 500,000 distinct CDR3 sequences; about 14% were seen once. A further study also used this sample, focusing on yellow fever vaccine responses in identical twins.

The rearrangement joins TRBV5-1 to TRBJ1-1; weak D call: TRBD1 (6 bases). The sequence derives from a woman between 18 and 30 years old in good health. The sequencing input was CD4+ T cells sorted from blood. In DNA form, the CDR3 reads TGCGCCAGCAGGGGAGACAGAGGGGGTACTGAAGCTTTCTTT. This sequence encodes CASRGDRGGTEAFF.